The T cell receptor (beta chain) described here comes from a study of neurological immune-mediated disorders. General study results and limits: Sharing of CDR3 amino acid sequences among expanded clones across subjects was absent, suggesting private repertoires in all groups.

This clonotype was picked up many times. Its target is unknown. Germline V CDR1 and CDR2: SGHRS, YFSETQ. With 5 bases removed from V and 1 base from J, the gap between germline ends came to 18 bases. This CDR3 has 16 residues. MiXCR, applied by TCRdb to the 5' RACE reads, yields one record per CDR3 protein. The table lists 70,000 to 90,000 distinct CDR3 sequences, roughly 4.8% of them singletons. The sequenced sample was PBMCs. This receptor was obtained from a woman aged 25-40 years with multiple sclerosis. The gene calls are TRBV5-1 and TRBJ1-1, with D possibly being TRBD1 (5 bases). The CDR3 coding sequence is TGCGCCAGCAGTTCGGGACCGGGCCTATCGAACACTGAAGCTTTCTTT. Its translation is CASSSGPGLSNTEAFF. Full variable domain (rest looked up from reference TRBV5-1 and TRBJ1-1): KAGVTQTPRYLIKTRGQQVTLSCSPISGHRSVSWYQQTPGQGLQFLFEYFSETQRNKGNFPGRFSGRQFSNSRSEMNVSTLELGDSALYLCASSSGPGLSNTEAFFGQGTRLTVV.